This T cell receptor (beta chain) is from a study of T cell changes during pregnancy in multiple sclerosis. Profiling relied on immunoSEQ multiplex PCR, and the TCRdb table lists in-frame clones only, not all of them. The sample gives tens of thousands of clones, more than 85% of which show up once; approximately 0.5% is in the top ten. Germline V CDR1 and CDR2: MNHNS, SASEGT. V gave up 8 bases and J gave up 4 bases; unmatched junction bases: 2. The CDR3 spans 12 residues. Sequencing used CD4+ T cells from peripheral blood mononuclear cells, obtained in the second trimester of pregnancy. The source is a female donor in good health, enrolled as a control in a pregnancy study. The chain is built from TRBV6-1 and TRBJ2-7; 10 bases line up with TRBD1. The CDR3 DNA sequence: TGTGCCAGCCGGGACAGGGGTTACGAGCAGTACTTC. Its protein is CASRDRGYEQYF.